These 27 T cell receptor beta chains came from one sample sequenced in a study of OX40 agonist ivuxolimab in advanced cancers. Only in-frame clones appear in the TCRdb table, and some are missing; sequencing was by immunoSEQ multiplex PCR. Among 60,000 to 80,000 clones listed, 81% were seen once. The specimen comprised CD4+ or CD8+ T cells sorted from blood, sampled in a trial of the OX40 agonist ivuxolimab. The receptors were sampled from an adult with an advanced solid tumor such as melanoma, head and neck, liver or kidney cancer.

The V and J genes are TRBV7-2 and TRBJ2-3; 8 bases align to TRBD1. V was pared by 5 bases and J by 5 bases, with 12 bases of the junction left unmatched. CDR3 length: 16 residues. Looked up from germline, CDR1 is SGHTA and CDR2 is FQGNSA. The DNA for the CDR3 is TGTGCCAGCAGCCCCTCGACAGGGGTGGGTCAAGATACGCAGTATTTT. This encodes CASSPSTGVGQDTQYF.

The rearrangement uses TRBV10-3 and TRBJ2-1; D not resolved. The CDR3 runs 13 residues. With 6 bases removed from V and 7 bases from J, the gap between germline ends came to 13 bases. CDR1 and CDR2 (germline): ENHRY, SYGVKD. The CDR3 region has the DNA TGTGCCATCAGGGTCGTGTCAGGAAATGAGCAGTTCTTC. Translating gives CAIRVVSGNEQFF.

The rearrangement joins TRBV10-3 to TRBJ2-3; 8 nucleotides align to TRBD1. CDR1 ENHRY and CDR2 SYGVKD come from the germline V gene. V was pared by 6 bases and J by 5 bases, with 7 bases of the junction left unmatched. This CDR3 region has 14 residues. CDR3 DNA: TGTGCCATCAGCACAGGGGGTCAAGGAGATACGCAGTATTTT. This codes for CAISTGGQGDTQYF.

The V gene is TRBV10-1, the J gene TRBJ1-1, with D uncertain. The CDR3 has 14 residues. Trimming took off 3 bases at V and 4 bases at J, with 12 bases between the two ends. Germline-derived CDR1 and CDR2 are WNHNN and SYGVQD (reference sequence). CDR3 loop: CASSDGVASTEAFF. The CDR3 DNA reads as TGCGCCAGCAGTGACGGAGTAGCAAGCACTGAAGCTTTCTTT.

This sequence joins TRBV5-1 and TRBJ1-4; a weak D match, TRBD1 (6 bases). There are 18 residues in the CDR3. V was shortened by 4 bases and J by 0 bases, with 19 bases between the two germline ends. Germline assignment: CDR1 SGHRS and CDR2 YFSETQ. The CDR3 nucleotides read TGCGCCAGCAGCCGATCCGGGACATCGACTGCAACTAATGAAAAACTGTTTTTT. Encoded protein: CASSRSGTSTATNEKLFF.

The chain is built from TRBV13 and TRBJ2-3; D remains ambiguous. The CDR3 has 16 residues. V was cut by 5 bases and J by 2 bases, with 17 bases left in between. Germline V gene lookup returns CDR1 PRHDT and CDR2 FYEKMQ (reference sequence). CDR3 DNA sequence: TGTGCCAGCAGCGAGCGCGGTGGAGAAGACACAGATACGCAGTATTTT. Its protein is CASSERGGEDTDTQYF. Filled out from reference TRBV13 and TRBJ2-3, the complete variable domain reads AAGVIQSPRHLIKEKRETATLKCYPIPRHDTVYWYQQGPGQDPQFLISFYEKMQSDKGSIPDRFSAQQFSDYHSELNMSSLELGDSALYFCASSERGGEDTDTQYFGPGTRLTVL.

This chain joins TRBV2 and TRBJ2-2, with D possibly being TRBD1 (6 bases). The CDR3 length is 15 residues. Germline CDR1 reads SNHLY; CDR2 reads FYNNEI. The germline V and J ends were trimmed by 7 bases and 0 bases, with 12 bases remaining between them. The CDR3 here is CASMKGETNTGELFF. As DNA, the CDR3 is TGTGCCAGCATGAAGGGGGAGACGAACACCGGGGAGCTGTTTTTT.

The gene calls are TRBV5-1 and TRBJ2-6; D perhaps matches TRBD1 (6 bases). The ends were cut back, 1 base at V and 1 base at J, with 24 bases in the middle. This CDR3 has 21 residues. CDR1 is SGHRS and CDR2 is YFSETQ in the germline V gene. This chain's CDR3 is CASSLMPLQGVGSSGANVLTF. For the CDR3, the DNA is TGCGCCAGCAGCTTGATGCCTTTACAGGGAGTGGGCTCATCTGGGGCCAACGTCCTGACTTTC.

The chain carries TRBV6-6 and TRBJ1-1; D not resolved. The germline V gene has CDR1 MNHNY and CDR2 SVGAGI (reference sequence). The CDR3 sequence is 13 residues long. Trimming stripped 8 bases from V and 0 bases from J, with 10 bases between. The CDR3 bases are TGTGCCAGCGAACGCGGGATGAACACTGAAGCTTTCTTT. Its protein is CASERGMNTEAFF.

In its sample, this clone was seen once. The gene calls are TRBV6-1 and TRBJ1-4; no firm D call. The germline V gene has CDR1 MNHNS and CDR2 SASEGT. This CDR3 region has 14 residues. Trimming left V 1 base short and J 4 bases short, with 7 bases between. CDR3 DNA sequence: TGTGCCAGCAGTGAAGTGGGGTATAATGAAAAACTGTTTTTT. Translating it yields CASSEVGYNEKLFF.

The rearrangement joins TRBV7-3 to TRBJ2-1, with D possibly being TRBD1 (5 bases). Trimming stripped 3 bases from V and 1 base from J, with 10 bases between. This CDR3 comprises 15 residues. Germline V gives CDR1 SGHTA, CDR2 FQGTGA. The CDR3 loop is CASSFSDSSYNEQFF. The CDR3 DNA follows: TGTGCCAGCAGCTTCTCCGACAGTTCCTACAATGAGCAGTTCTTC.

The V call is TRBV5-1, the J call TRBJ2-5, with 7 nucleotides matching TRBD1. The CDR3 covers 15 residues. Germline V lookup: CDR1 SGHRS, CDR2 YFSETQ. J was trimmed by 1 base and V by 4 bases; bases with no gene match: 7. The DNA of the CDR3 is TGCGCCAGCAGCCCTATTGGACAGGTCCAAGAGACCCAGTACTTC. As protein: CASSPIGQVQETQYF.

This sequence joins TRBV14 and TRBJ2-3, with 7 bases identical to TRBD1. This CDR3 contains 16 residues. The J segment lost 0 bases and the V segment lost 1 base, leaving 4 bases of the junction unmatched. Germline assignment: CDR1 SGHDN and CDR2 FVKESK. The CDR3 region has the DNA TGTGCCAGCAGCCAAGGAAAACAGGGGAGCACAGATACGCAGTATTTT. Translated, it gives CASSQGKQGSTDTQYF.

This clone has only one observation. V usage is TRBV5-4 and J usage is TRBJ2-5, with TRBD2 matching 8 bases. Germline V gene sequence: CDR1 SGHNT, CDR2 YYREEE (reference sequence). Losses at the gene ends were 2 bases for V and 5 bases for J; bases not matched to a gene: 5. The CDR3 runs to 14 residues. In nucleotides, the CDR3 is TGTGCCAGCAGCTTCGGGGGGGCCTGGGAGACCCAGTACTTC. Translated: CASSFGGAWETQYF.

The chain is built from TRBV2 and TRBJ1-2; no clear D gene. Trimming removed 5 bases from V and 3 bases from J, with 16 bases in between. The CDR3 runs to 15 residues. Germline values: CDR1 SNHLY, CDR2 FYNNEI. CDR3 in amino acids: CASSYTDAVDYGYTF. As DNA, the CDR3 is TGTGCCAGCAGTTACACAGATGCGGTAGACTATGGCTACACCTTC.

CDR3 sequence: CASSTTGEANYGYTF. The DNA of the CDR3 is TGTGCCAGTAGTACGACAGGGGAAGCTAACTATGGCTACACCTTC. The chain combines TRBV19 with TRBJ1-2; TRBD1 matches 8 bases. The CDR3 has 15 residues. The germline V gene has CDR1 LNHDA and CDR2 SQIVND (reference sequence). J lost 0 bases, V lost 4 bases, and 4 bases had no gene match. Using reference TRBV19 and TRBJ1-2 for the parts outside the CDR3, the full variable domain is DGGITQSPKYLFRKEGQNVTLSCEQNLNHDAMYWYRQDPGQGLRLIYYSQIVNDFQKGDIAEGYSVSREKKESFPLTVTSAQKNPTAFYLCASSTTGEANYGYTFGSGTRLTVV.

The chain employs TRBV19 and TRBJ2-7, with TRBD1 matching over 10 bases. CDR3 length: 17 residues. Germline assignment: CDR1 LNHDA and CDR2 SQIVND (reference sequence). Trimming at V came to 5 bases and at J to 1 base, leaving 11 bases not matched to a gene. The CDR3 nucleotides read TGTGCCAGTAGTCCCCGGGGGTCGGGACAGGGGTCCTACGAGCAGTACTTC. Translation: CASSPRGSGQGSYEQYF.

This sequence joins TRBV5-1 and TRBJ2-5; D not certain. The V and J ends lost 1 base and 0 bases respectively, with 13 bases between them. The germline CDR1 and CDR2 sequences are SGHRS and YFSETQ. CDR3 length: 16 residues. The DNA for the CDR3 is TGCGCCAGCAGCTTGTGGCAGGCCACAAACCAAGAGACCCAGTACTTC. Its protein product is CASSLWQATNQETQYF.

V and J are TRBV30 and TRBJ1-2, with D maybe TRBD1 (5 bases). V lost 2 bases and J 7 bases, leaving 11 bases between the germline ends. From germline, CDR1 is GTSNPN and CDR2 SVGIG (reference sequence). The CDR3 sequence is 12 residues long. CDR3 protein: CAWSPQGGGYTF. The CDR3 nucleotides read TGTGCCTGGAGTCCCCAGGGAGGTGGCTACACCTTC.

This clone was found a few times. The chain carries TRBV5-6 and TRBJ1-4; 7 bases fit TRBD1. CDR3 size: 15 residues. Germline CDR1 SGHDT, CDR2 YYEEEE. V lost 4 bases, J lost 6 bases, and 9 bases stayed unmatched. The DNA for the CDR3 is TGTGCCAGCAGCCAGACAACAGGGGTGGATGAAAAACTGTTTTTT. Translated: CASSQTTGVDEKLFF.

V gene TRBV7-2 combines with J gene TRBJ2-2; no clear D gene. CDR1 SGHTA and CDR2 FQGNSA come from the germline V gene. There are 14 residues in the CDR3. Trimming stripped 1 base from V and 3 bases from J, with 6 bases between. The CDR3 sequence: CASSLEQDTGELFF. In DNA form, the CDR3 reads TGTGCCAGCAGCTTAGAGCAGGACACCGGGGAGCTGTTTTTT.

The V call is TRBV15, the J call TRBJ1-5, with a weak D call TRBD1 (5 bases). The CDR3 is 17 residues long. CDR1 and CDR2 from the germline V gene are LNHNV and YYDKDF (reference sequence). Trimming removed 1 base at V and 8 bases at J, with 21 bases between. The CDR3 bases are TGTGCCACCAGCAGAGGGAGTGGGCGCAGGGAGATGGAGCCCCAGCATTTT. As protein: CATSRGSGRREMEPQHF.

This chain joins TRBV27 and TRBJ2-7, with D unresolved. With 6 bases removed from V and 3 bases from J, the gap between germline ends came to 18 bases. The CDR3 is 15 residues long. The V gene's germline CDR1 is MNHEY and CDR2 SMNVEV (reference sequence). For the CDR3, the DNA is TGTGCCAGCAGCCCTCAGGAGCTATACGGCTACGAGCAGTACTTC. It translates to CASSPQELYGYEQYF.

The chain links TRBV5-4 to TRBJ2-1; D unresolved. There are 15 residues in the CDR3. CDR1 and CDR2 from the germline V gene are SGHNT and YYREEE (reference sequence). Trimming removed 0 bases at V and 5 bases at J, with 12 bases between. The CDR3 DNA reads TGTGCCAGCAGCTTGGGTGGACGCGCGGACAATGAGCAGTTCTTC. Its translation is CASSLGGRADNEQFF.

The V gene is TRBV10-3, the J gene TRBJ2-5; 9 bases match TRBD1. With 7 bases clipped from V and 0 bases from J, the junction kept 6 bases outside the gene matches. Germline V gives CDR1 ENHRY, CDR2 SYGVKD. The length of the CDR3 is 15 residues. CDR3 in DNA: TGTGCCATCAAGGGAGGGACAGGGAACCAAGAGACCCAGTACTTC. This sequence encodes CAIKGGTGNQETQYF.

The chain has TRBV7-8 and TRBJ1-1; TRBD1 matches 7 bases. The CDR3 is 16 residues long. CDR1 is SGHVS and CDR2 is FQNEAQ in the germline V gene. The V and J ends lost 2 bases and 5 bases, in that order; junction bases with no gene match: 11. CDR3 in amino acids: CASSLSLGDRETEAFF. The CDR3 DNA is TGTGCCAGCAGCTTAAGCCTGGGTGACAGGGAGACTGAAGCTTTCTTT. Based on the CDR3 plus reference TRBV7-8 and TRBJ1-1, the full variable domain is GAGVSQSPRYKVAKRGQDVALRCDPISGHVSLFWYQQALGQGPEFLTYFQNEAQLDKSGLPSDRFFAERPEGSVSTLKIQRTQQEDSAVYLCASSLSLGDRETEAFFGQGTRLTVV.

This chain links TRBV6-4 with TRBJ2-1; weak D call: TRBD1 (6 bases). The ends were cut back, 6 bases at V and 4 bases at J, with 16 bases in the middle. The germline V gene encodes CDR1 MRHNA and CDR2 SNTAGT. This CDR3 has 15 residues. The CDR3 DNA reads TGTGCCAGCAGCTCGGACAGAATGGGGTACAATGAGCAGTTCTTC. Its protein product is CASSSDRMGYNEQFF.